Each of the 5 T cell receptor beta chains below was sequenced from the same sample in a study of blood T cell repertoires in COVID-19. Assay: immunoSEQ multiplex PCR; the TCRdb copy retains only in-frame clones and omits some. The sample lists about 210,000 clones; 80% to 90% were seen once. Sequencing was carried out using PBMCs or T cells enriched from blood (not recorded which). All receptors derive from a man aged 35 to 55 who had recovered from COVID-19.

The chain links TRBV27 to TRBJ1-2; D unresolved. The CDR3 is made up of 16 amino acids. Germline loops: CDR1 MNHEY, CDR2 SMNVEV (reference sequence). Trimming removed 3 bases from V and 4 bases from J, with 18 bases in between. CDR3 amino acids: CASSLSVGGRGYGYTF. The CDR3 nucleotides read TGTGCCAGCAGTTTGTCGGTGGGAGGACGAGGCTATGGCTACACCTTC.

The chain combines TRBV5-8 with TRBJ1-4; 9 bases agree with TRBD1. From germline, CDR1 is SGHTS and CDR2 YDEGEE. J gave up 12 bases and V 4 bases, and 13 bases lay outside the gene matches. The CDR3 runs 15 residues. Here the CDR3 reads CASSAGTGTRSELFF. DNA for the CDR3: TGTGCCAGCAGCGCCGGGACAGGGACCCGATCCGAACTGTTTTTT.

This clone has only one observation. In DNA form, the CDR3 reads TGTGCCTGGAACCCTGGGGGCAATTCACCCCTCCACTTT. Translation: CAWNPGGNSPLHF. This chain uses TRBV30 with TRBJ1-6; D perhaps matches TRBD1 (6 bases). This CDR3 is 13 amino acids long. Germline CDR1 is GTSNPN and CDR2 is SVGIG (reference sequence). The ends were cut back, 4 bases at V and 7 bases at J, with 11 bases in the middle. The complete variable domain, with remaining parts taken from reference TRBV30 and TRBJ1-6, reads SQTIHQWPATLVQPVGSPLSLECTVEGTSNPNLYWYRQAAGRGLQLLFYSVGIGQISSEVPQNLSASRPQDRQFILSSKKLLLSDSGFYLCAWNPGGNSPLHFGNGTRLTVT.

CDR3 sequence reads: CASSAEQGLGLGYTF. The CDR3 region has the DNA TGTGCCAGCAGCGCAGAACAGGGCCTAGGGCTTGGCTACACCTTC. The chain couples TRBV5-6 to TRBJ1-2; possible D gene TRBD1, 6 bases. Trimming stripped 4 bases from V and 7 bases from J, with 20 bases between. This CDR3 spans 15 amino acids. Germline-derived CDR1 and CDR2 are SGHDT and YYEEEE.

The V gene is TRBV4-2, the J gene TRBJ2-7; D call uncertain. This CDR3 comprises 15 residues. The V end was cut by 1 base, the J end by 4 bases, with 14 bases between. Germline values: CDR1 LGHNA, CDR2 YNFKEQ. CDR3 coding DNA: TGTGCCAGCAGCCAAGCCTACGCCACCGATTACGAGCAGTACTTC. Translation gives CASSQAYATDYEQYF.